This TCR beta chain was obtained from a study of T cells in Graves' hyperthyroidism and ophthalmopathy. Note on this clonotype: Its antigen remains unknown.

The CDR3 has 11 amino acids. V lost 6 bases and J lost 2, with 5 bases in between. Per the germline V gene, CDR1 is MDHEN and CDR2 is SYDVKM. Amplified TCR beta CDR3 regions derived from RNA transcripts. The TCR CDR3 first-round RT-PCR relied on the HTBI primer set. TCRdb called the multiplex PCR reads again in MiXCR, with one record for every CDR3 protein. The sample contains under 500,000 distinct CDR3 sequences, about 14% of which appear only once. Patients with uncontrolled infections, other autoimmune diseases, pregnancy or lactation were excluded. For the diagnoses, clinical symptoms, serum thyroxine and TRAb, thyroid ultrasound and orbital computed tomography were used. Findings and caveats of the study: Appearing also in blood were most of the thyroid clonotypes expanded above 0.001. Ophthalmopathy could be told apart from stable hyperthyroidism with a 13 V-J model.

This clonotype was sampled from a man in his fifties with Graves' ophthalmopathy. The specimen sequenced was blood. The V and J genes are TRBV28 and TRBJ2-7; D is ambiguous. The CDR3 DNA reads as TGTGCCAGCAGAGACCCCTACGAGCAGTACTTC. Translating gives CASRDPYEQYF.